This paragraph covers one T cell receptor (beta chain) sequence. Its antigen is not known. One junction end disagrees with the germline gene, perhaps due to a read error. These data are taken from a study of cytomegalovirus exposure and HLA in healthy donors. The CDR3 is 23 residues long. Germline assignment: CDR1 MDHEN and CDR2 SYDVKM. The PCR contained 60 Vbeta and 13 Jbeta primers. The repertoire was sequenced with immunoSEQ multiplex PCR; TCRdb's copy has only in-frame clones and lacks some. The table has fewer than 200,000 clones, 75% to 85% seen once. Findings and limits, study-wide: As a later analysis showed, several of the most significant clusters appeared to be linked to common viral pathogens.

The source material was PBMCs. The receptor's source is a woman aged 30 to 39 in good health and CMV-seronegative. The V gene is TRBV28, the J gene TRBJ2-6; 9 bases align to TRBD2. The CDR3 coding sequence is TGTGCCAGCAGTGCCCGACAGGGAGCTAGCGGGACGACACTTAGATCTGGGGCCAACGGCCTGACTTTC. Its protein is CASSARQGASGTTLRSGANGLTF.